These 8 T cell receptor beta chains came from one sample sequenced in a study of cytomegalovirus exposure and HLA in healthy donors. Profiled with immunoSEQ multiplex PCR; TCRdb holds only in-frame clones, not every one. The sample contains 150,000 to 200,000 clones, more than 75% of which appear only once. The sample consisted of PBMCs. The source of these receptors is a woman under 40 in good health and CMV-seronegative.

The chain recombines TRBV4-1 with TRBJ2-7, with 8 bases lining up with TRBD2. Germline-derived CDR1 and CDR2 are MGHRA and YSYEKL. V lost 1 base to trimming and J lost 6 bases; unmatched junction nucleotides: 5. This CDR3 contains 14 residues. In DNA form, the CDR3 reads TGCGCCAGCAGCCAAGGGACTAGCAGACTCGAGCAGTACTTC. It codes for CASSQGTSRLEQYF.

The chain is built from TRBV9 and TRBJ2-7; perhaps TRBD1 as D (6 bases). Deletions cut 3 bases from V and 3 bases from J, with 10 bases between. This CDR3 is built from 13 residues. The germline CDR1 and CDR2 sequences are SGDLS and YYNGEE. CDR3 sequence (DNA): TGTGCCAGCAGCGCGCAGGGACACTACGAGCAGTACTTC. Its translation: CASSAQGHYEQYF.

This sequence joins TRBV18 and TRBJ2-5; D is undetermined. The CDR3 runs 13 residues. V was cut by 2 bases and J by 6 bases, with 10 bases left in between. The germline gives CDR1 KGHSH, CDR2 LQKENI. CDR3: CASSPDRVQTQYF. CDR3 nucleotides: TGTGCCAGCTCACCAGACCGGGTACAGACCCAGTACTTC.

The chain links TRBV25-1 to TRBJ1-1; tentatively, D is TRBD1 (5 bases). V shed 2 bases and J shed 2 bases, with 12 bases lying between them. Germline CDR1 reads MGHDK; CDR2 reads SYGVNS. This CDR3 is built from 15 residues. The CDR3 loop is CASSESREGNTEAFF. The CDR3 DNA follows: TGTGCCAGCAGTGAAAGCAGGGAGGGAAACACTGAAGCTTTCTTT.

This chain links TRBV7-2 with TRBJ2-1; TRBD1 might be the D (6 bases). The CDR3 covers 15 residues. Germline-derived CDR1 and CDR2 are SGHTA and FQGNSA. The V and J ends lost 3 bases and 2 bases respectively, with 11 bases between them. As DNA, the CDR3 is TGTGCCAGCAGCTTTACAACAGGGCCCTACAATGAGCAGTTCTTC. Protein sequence: CASSFTTGPYNEQFF.

The chain is built from TRBV11-2 and TRBJ2-1, with 9 bases matching TRBD1. The J segment lost 4 bases and the V segment lost 3 bases, leaving 10 bases of the junction unmatched. CDR1 and CDR2 (germline): SGHAT, FQNNGV. The CDR3 extends over 17 amino acids. As DNA, the CDR3 is TGTGCCAGCAGCTTCCGGGACAGGGTGGGAGGATACAATGAGCAGTTCTTC. Amino acid sequence: CASSFRDRVGGYNEQFF.

The chain is built from TRBV9 and TRBJ2-5; 8 bases match TRBD1. The junction had 9 bases not matched to a gene; V was cut back by 3 bases and J by 5 bases. The CDR3 spans 15 residues. Germline-derived CDR1 and CDR2 are SGDLS and YYNGEE. DNA for the CDR3: TGTGCCAGCAGCGATTCGCAGGGGGCCAGGGAGACCCAGTACTTC. Amino acids: CASSDSQGARETQYF.

The rearrangement links TRBV4-1 to TRBJ2-7; the match to TRBD1 covers 7 bases. V trimming: 3 bases; J trimming: 5 bases; junction bases outside the gene matches: 7. The CDR3 loop spans 14 amino acids. The germline CDR1 and CDR2 sequences are MGHRA and YSYEKL. In DNA form, the CDR3 reads TGCGCCAGCAGCCATTTCAACAGGGGCCACGAGCAGTACTTC. Translating it yields CASSHFNRGHEQYF.